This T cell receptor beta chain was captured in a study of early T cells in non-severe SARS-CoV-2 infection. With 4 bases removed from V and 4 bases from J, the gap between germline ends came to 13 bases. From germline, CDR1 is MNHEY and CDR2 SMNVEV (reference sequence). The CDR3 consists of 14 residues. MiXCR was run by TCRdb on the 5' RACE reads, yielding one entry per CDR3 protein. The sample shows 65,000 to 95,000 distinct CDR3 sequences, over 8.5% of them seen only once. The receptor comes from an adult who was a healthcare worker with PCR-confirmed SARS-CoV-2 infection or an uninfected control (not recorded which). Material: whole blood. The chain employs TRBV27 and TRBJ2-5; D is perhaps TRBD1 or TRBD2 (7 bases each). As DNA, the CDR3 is TGTGCCAGCAGTTGGGGAGGGGGCGCAGAGACCCAGTACTTC. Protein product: CASSWGGGAETQYF.